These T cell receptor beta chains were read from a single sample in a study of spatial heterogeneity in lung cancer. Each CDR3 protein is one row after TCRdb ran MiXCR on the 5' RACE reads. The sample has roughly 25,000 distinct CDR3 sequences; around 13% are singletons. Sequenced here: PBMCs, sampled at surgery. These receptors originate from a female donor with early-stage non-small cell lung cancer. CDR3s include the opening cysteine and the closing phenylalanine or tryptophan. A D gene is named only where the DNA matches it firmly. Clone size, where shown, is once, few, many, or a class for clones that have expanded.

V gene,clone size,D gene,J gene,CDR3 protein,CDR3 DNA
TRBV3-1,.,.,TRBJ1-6,CASSHNAVNSPLHF,TGTGCCAGCAGCCACAATGCGGTTAATTCACCCCTCCACTTT
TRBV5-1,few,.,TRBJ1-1,CASSLELNTEAFF,TGCGCCAGCAGCTTGGAACTGAACACTGAAGCTTTCTTT
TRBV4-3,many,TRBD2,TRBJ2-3,CASSQGTSGRSTDTQYF,TGCGCCAGCAGCCAAGGGACTAGCGGGAGAAGCACAGATACGCAGTATTTT
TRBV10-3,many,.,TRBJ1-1,CAILGSLDTEAFF,TGTGCCATCCTGGGGTCTTTGGACACTGAAGCTTTCTTT
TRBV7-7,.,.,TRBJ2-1,CASSRGAFLKQFF,TGTGCAAGTTCGAGGGGGGCCTTTTTGAAGCAGTTCTTC
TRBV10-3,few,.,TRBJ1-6,CAIRGRDTAAPLHF,TGTGCCATCCGAGGGAGGGACACAGCAGCACCCCTCCACTTT
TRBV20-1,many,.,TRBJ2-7,CSASGGLSYEQYF,TGCAGTGCCTCAGGTGGACTATCCTACGAGCAGTACTTC
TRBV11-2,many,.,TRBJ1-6,CASSSERSPLHF,TGTGCCAGCAGCTCAGAGAGGAGTCCCCTCCACTTT
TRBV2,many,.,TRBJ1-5,CASSEHLASQPQHF,TGTGCCAGCAGTGAACACCTTGCCAGTCAGCCCCAGCATTTT
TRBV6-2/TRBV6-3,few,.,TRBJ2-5,CASSYLTEETQYF,TGTGCCAGCAGTTATTTAACAGAAGAGACCCAGTACTTC
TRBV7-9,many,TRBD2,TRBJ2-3,CASSRSGGSTDTQYF,TGTGCCAGCAGCCGGAGCGGGGGGAGCACAGATACGCAGTATTTT
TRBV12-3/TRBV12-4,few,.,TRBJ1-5,CASSLSGGLSNQPQHF,TGTGCCAGCAGTTTATCGGGAGGGTTGAGCAATCAGCCCCAGCATTTT
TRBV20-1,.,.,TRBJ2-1,CSATPRSDPGPGEQFF,TGCAGTGCTACCCCCCGATCTGACCCCGGACCCGGTGAGCAGTTCTTC
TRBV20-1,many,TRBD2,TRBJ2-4,CSARISGNPNIQYF,TGCAGTGCTAGAATTAGCGGGAATCCGAACATTCAGTACTTC
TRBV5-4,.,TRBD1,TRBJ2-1,CASSTGQGYNEQFF,TGTGCCAGCAGCACGGGACAGGGATACAATGAGCAGTTCTTC
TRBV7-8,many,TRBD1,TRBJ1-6,CASSQSTGQGVSPLHF,TGTGCCAGCAGCCAGTCCACGGGACAGGGTGTTTCACCCCTCCACTTT
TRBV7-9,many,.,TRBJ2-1,CASSLGWNEQFF,TGTGCCAGCAGCTTAGGCTGGAATGAGCAGTTCTTC
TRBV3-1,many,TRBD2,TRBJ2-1,CASSQTGGNEQFF,TGTGCCAGCAGCCAAACCGGGGGGAATGAGCAGTTCTTC
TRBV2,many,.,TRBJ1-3,CATGQIGNTIYF,TGTGCCACCGGGCAGATTGGAAACACCATATATTTT
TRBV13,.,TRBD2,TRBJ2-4,CASQPRGAGGPAAKNIQYF,TGTGCCAGCCAGCCGCGGGGAGCGGGAGGGCCGGCCGCCAAAAACATTCAGTACTTC
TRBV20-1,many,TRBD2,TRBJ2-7,CSAPFAGAHEQYF,TGCAGTGCCCCCTTTGCGGGAGCCCACGAGCAGTACTTC
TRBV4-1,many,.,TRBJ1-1,CASSQGSTLTIEAFF,TGCGCCAGCAGCCAAGGATCCACCCTCACAATTGAAGCTTTCTTT
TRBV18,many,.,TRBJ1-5,CASSPAGNQPQHF,TGTGCCAGCTCACCGGCTGGAAATCAGCCCCAGCATTTT
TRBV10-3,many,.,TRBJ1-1,CAISDISSFEAFF,TGTGCCATCAGTGATATTAGCAGTTTCGAAGCTTTCTTT
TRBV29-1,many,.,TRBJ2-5,CSVDTATQETQYF,TGCAGCGTTGATACTGCGACCCAAGAGACCCAGTACTTC
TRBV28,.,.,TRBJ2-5,CASSRAKGTNQETQYF,TGTGCCAGCAGCCGTGCGAAGGGGACGAACCAAGAGACCCAGTACTTC
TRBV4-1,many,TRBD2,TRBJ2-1,CASSLLAGRNEQFF,TGCGCCAGCAGCCTTCTAGCGGGACGCAATGAGCAGTTCTTC
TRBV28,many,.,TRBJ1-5,CASSRSNQPQHF,TGTGCCAGCAGTAGAAGCAATCAGCCCCAGCATTTT
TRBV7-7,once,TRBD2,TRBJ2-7,CASSFRAGGTYEQYF,TGTGCCAGCAGCTTTCGAGCGGGGGGGACCTACGAGCAGTACTTC
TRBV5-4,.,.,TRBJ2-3,CASRFADTQYF,TGTGCCAGCAGATTCGCGGATACGCAGTATTTT
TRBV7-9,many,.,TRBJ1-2,CASSLQGHGYTF,TGTGCCAGCAGCTTACAGGGTCACGGCTACACCTTC
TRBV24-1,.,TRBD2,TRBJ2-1,CATSDAGAYNEQFF,TGTGCCACCAGTGATGCGGGGGCCTACAATGAGCAGTTCTTC
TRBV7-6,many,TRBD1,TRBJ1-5,CASSLTGVQPQHF,TGTGCCAGCAGCTTAACAGGGGTCCAGCCCCAGCATTTT
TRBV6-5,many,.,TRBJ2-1,CASSYSGGLYNEQFF,TGTGCCAGCAGTTACTCCGGGGGGCTTTACAATGAGCAGTTCTTC
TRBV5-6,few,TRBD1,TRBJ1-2,CASRSGGGGYTF,TGTGCCAGCAGATCAGGGGGCGGTGGCTACACCTTC
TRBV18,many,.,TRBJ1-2,CASSPSGQTNYGYTF,TGTGCCAGCTCACCCTCGGGACAAACCAACTATGGCTACACCTTC
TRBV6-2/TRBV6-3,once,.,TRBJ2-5,CASSWVKEETQYF,TGTGCCAGCAGTTGGGTAAAGGAAGAGACCCAGTACTTC
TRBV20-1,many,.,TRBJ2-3,CSARVGSGDTQYF,TGCAGTGCTAGAGTCGGGAGCGGAGATACGCAGTATTTT
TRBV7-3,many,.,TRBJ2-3,CASSLKGDTQYF,TGTGCCAGCAGCTTAAAGGGCGATACGCAGTATTTT
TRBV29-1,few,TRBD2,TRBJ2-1,CSDRLADEQFF,TGCAGCGACCGACTAGCGGATGAGCAGTTCTTC
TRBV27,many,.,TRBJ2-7,CASTSLSRYYEQYF,TGTGCCAGCACCTCACTAAGTCGGTACTACGAGCAGTACTTC
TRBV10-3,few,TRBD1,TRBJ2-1,CAIWTGYNEQFF,TGTGCCATCTGGACAGGCTACAATGAGCAGTTCTTC
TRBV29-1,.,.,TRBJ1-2,CSATIGQGRDYGYTF,TGCAGCGCAACAATCGGTCAGGGTCGGGACTATGGCTACACCTTC
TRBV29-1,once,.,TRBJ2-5,CSVVDGRETQYF,TGCAGCGTCGTGGACGGCCGAGAGACCCAGTACTTC
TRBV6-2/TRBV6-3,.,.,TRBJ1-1,CASNHMNTEAFF,TGTGCCAGCAACCACATGAACACTGAAGCTTTCTTT
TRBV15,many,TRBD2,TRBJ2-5,CATSPPPSGEETQYF,TGTGCCACCAGCCCCCCCCCTAGCGGGGAAGAGACCCAGTACTTC
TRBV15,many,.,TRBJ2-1,CATSRDAEREQFF,TGTGCCACCAGCAGAGATGCCGAACGTGAGCAGTTCTTC